This TCR beta chain was sequenced in a study of T cells in Graves' hyperthyroidism and ophthalmopathy. Whole-study results and caveats: A median 6.5 months before onset, the model predicted ophthalmopathy.

Germline CDR1 is SGHRS and CDR2 is YFSETQ. This CDR3 has 14 amino acids. V lost 4 bases and J lost 4; bases outside the gene matches: 7. Each person with ophthalmopathy scored at least 3 on the Clinical Activity Score, reached NOSPECS grade 4 or higher, and had been ill under 3 months. Those patients with uncontrolled infection, other autoimmune disease, pregnancy or lactation were excluded. Amplification targeted TCR beta CDR3 regions from RNA transcripts. An initial round of RT-PCR targeting the TCR CDR3 relied on the HTBI primer set. In TCRdb, the multiplex PCR reads were re-called with MiXCR into one record per CDR3 protein. This table holds around 350,000 distinct CDR3 sequences, approximately 16% found once. This clonotype was detected ten times or more. The antigen is not known.

The rearrangement joins TRBV5-1 to TRBJ2-7, with 8 nucleotides matching TRBD2. Sequenced input: blood. This receptor was identified in a woman in her sixties or seventies with Graves' ophthalmopathy. Here the CDR3 reads CASSPTSGTYEQYF. DNA for the CDR3: TGCGCCAGCAGCCCCACTAGCGGAACATACGAGCAGTACTTC.